Reported below is one T cell receptor beta chain. These data are taken from a study of radiation and T cells in renal cell carcinoma. Study-wide background: Nephrectomy followed 15 Gy stereotactic body radiation by 4 weeks.

The table came from immunoSEQ multiplex PCR; TCRdb's copy has only in-frame clones and leaves some out. Of about 140,000 clones listed, around four fifths are singletons. Time point indicated: baseline pretreatment blood. Treatment in this sample: 15 Gy SBRT to primary tumor, nephrectomy 4 weeks later. The V gene lost 4 bases and the J gene lost 4 bases, with 13 bases spanning the gap. CDR3 size: 14 residues. Germline V gene data show CDR1 as SGHRS and CDR2 as YFSETQ. This receptor was obtained from a woman aged 50 to 65 with renal cell carcinoma. Sequencing was performed on blood, taken from a patient whose treatment included radiotherapy and nephrectomy. The chain employs TRBV5-1 and TRBJ2-3; tentative D call: TRBD1 (6 bases). The DNA for the CDR3 is TGCGCCAGCAGCGGGGACATCGGGGCAGATACGCAGTATTTT. It specifies CASSGDIGADTQYF.